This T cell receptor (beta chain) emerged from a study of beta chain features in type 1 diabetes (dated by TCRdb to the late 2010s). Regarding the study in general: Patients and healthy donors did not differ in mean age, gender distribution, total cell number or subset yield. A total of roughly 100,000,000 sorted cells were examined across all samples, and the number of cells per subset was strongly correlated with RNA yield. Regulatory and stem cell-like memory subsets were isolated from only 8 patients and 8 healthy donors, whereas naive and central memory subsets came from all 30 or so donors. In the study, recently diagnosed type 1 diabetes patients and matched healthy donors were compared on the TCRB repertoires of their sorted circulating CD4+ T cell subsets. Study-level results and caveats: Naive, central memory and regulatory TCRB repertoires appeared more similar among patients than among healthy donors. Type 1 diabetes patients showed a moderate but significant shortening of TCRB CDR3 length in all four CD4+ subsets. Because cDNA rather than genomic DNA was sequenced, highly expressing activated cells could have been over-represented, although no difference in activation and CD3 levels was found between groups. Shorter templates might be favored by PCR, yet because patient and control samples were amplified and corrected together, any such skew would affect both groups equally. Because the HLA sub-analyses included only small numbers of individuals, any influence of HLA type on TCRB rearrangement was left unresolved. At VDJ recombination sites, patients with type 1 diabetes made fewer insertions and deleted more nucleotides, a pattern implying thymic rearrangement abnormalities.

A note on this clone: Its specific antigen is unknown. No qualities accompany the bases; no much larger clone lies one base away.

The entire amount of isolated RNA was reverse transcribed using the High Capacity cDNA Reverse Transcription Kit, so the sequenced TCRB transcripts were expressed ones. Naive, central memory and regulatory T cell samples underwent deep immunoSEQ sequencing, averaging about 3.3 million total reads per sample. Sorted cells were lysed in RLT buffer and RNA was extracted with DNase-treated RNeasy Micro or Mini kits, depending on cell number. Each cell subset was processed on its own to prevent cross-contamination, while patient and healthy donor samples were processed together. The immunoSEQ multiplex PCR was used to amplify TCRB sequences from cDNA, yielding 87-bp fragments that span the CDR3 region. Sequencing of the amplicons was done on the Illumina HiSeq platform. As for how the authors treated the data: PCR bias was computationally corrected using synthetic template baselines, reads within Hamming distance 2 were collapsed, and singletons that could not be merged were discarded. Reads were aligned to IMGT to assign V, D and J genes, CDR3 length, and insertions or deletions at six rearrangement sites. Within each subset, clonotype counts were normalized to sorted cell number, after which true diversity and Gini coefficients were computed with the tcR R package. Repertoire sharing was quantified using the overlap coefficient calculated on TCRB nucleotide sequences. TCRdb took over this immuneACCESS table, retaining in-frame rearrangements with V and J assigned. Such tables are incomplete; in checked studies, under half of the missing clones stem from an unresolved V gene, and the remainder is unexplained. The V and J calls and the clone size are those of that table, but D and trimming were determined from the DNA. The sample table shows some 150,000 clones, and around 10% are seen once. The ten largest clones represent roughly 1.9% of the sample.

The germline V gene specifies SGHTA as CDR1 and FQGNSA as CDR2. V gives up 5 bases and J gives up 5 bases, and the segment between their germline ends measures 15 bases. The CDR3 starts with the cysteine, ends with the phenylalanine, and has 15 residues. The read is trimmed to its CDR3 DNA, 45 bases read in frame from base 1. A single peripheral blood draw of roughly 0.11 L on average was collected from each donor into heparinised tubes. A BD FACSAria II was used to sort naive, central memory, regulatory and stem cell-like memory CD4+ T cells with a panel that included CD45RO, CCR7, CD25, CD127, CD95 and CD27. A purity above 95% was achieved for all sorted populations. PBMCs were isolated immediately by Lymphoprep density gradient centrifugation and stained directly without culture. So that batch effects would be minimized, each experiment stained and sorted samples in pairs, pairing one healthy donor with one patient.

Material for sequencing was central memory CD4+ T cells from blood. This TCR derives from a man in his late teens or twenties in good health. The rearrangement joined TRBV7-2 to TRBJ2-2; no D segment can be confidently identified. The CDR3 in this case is CASSVTYTATGELFF. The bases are TGTGCCAGCAGCGTCACTTACACCGCGACCGGGGAGCTGTTTTTT.